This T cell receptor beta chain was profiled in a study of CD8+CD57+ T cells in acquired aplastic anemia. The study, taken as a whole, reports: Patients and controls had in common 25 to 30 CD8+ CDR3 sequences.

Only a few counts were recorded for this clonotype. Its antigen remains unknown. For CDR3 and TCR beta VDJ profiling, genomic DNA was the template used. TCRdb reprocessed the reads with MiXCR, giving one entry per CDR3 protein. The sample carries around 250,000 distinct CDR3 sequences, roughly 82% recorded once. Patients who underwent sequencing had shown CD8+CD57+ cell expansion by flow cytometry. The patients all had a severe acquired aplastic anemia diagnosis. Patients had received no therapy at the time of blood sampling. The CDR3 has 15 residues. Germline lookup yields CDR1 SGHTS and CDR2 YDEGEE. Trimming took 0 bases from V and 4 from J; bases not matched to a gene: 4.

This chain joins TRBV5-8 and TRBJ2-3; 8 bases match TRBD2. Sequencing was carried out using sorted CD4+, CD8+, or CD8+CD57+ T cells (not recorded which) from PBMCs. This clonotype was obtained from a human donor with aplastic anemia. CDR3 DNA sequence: TGTGCCAGCAGCTTGGGAGCCGGGAGGGCAGATACGCAGTATTTT. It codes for CASSLGAGRADTQYF.